These T cell receptor beta chains were read from a single sample in a study of OX40 agonist ivuxolimab in advanced cancers. This table comes from immunoSEQ multiplex PCR, and its TCRdb copy is limited to in-frame clones, with some not included. This sample has under 200,000 clones, with 85% to 95% found just once. The material sequenced was CD4+ or CD8+ T cells sorted from blood, taken in a trial of the OX40 agonist ivuxolimab. Source of these receptors: an adult with an advanced solid tumor such as melanoma, head and neck, liver or kidney cancer. CDR3s include the opening cysteine and the closing phenylalanine or tryptophan. The D gene is left open where the match is weak. Clone size appears in some rows only: once, few, many, or a class for an expanded clone.

D: NA
J: TRBJ1-2
size: NA
V: TRBV6-6
DNA: TGTGCCAGCAGTACGGACAGTTTTGGAGGCTACACCTTC
CDR3: CASSTDSFGGYTF

D: NA
J: TRBJ2-7
size: NA
V: TRBV15
DNA: TGTGCCACCAGCCCGCGCTTAACTTCAGGTGCGGGCTACGAGCAGTACTTC
CDR3: CATSPRLTSGAGYEQYF

D: NA
J: TRBJ2-3
size: once
V: TRBV4-2
DNA: TGTGCCAGCAGCCAAGATCCGGGTTATGGCACAGATACGCAGTATTTT
CDR3: CASSQDPGYGTDTQYF

D: NA
J: TRBJ2-1
size: NA
V: TRBV30
DNA: TGTGCCTGGAGTGAATCAACATATTACAATGAGCAGTTCTTC
CDR3: CAWSESTYYNEQFF

D: NA
J: TRBJ2-7
size: NA
V: TRBV27
DNA: TGTGCCAGCAGTTTCCAGCCCCTAACCGGGTACGAGCAGTACTTC
CDR3: CASSFQPLTGYEQYF

D: TRBD1
J: TRBJ2-2
size: NA
V: TRBV9
DNA: TGTGCCAGCAGCGTAATGGGACAGGGCGGCAGCGGGGAGCTGTTTTTT
CDR3: CASSVMGQGGSGELFF

D: NA
J: TRBJ1-3
size: NA
V: TRBV5-4
DNA: TGTGCCAGCAGCTTGCAAAACAGGCTCTCTGGAAACACCATATATTTT
CDR3: CASSLQNRLSGNTIYF

D: TRBD1
J: TRBJ2-3
size: NA
V: TRBV5-4
DNA: TGTGCCAGCAGCTTGGGGGGACAGGGGGCAACAGATACGCAGTATTTT
CDR3: CASSLGGQGATDTQYF

D: NA
J: TRBJ1-2
size: NA
V: TRBV6-1
DNA: TGTGCCAGCAGTGAAACGGCAGGGGTCACCTCCTATGGCTACACCTTC
CDR3: CASSETAGVTSYGYTF

D: NA
J: TRBJ1-2
size: once
V: TRBV9
DNA: TGTGCCAGCAGCGCGGGACATGCAACCCAATACTATGGCTACACCTTC
CDR3: CASSAGHATQYYGYTF

D: NA
J: TRBJ2-6
size: NA
V: TRBV4-2
DNA: TGTGCCAGCAGCCAGGAGACTACGGCTGGGGCCAACGTCCTGACTTTC
CDR3: CASSQETTAGANVLTF

D: TRBD1
J: TRBJ2-1
size: once
V: TRBV4-1
DNA: TGCGCCAGCAGCCATCGACAGGGAGACTCCTACAATGAGCAGTTCTTC
CDR3: CASSHRQGDSYNEQFF

D: NA
J: TRBJ2-5
size: NA
V: TRBV5-4
DNA: TGTGCCAGCAGCTTGGCGGGGGAAGGGGAGACCCAGTACTTC
CDR3: CASSLAGEGETQYF

D: NA
J: TRBJ1-2
size: few
V: TRBV19
DNA: TGTGCCAGTAGTATACCAGGGAGCTATGGCTACACCTTC
CDR3: CASSIPGSYGYTF

D: NA
J: TRBJ2-7
size: once
V: TRBV28
DNA: TGTGCCAGCAGTTTAGGACAGCACTACGAGCAGTACTTC
CDR3: CASSLGQHYEQYF

D: NA
J: TRBJ2-3
size: NA
V: TRBV30
DNA: TGTGCCTGGAGACCCCTTTGGAGCTGGGGCACAGATACGCAGTATTTT
CDR3: CAWRPLWSWGTDTQYF

D: TRBD1
J: TRBJ2-7
size: NA
V: TRBV5-1
DNA: TGCGCCAGCAGCCCGGAGACAGGGATGGACCTCGAGCAGTACTTC
CDR3: CASSPETGMDLEQYF

D: TRBD1
J: TRBJ1-2
size: NA
V: TRBV6-1
DNA: TGTGCCAGCAGTGCGACAGGGCTGTCCATTGATGGCTACACCTTC
CDR3: CASSATGLSIDGYTF

D: NA
J: TRBJ2-3
size: NA
V: TRBV7-2
DNA: TGTGCCAGCAGCTTAGTTAGTGCAGATACGCAGTATTTT
CDR3: CASSLVSADTQYF

D: NA
J: TRBJ1-5
size: once
V: TRBV5-4
DNA: TGTGCCAGCAGTCCTGGTTCCGATCAGCCCCAGCATTTT
CDR3: CASSPGSDQPQHF

D: TRBD1
J: TRBJ2-5
size: NA
V: TRBV5-1
DNA: TGCGCCAGCACCCTGGGGGGGACAGGGGAAGAGACCCAGTACTTC
CDR3: CASTLGGTGEETQYF

D: TRBD1
J: TRBJ1-2
size: NA
V: TRBV7-6
DNA: TGTGCCAGCAGCTTAGGAGGGGGCGGGAACTCATATGGCTACACCTTC
CDR3: CASSLGGGGNSYGYTF

D: TRBD2
J: TRBJ2-3
size: NA
V: TRBV11-2
DNA: TGTGCCAGCAGCTTTACTAGCGGATATGCAGATACGCAGTATTTT
CDR3: CASSFTSGYADTQYF

D: TRBD1
J: TRBJ1-2
size: NA
V: TRBV12-5
DNA: TGTGCTAGTGGTAACCACAGGGGAGTTTGGTATGGCTACACCTTC
CDR3: CASGNHRGVWYGYTF

D: TRBD2
J: TRBJ2-6
size: NA
V: TRBV7-2
DNA: TGTGCCAGCAGCCTCCTAGCGGGAGTTGGGGCCAACGTCCTGACTTTC
CDR3: CASSLLAGVGANVLTF

D: NA
J: TRBJ1-4
size: NA
V: TRBV7-2
DNA: TGTGCCAGCAGCCCTCAAGGGCACGGAAATGAAAAACTGTTTTTT
CDR3: CASSPQGHGNEKLFF